This T cell receptor beta chain was identified during a study of patients and donors after allogeneic stem cell transplantation. The CDR3 sequence is 15 residues long. Losses at the gene ends were 5 bases for V and 9 bases for J; bases not matched to a gene: 15. CDR1 is SGHAT, CDR2 FQNNGV, per germline. Via MiXCR, TCRdb re-called the RT-PCR reads, giving one row per CDR3 protein. The sample gives about 160,000 distinct CDR3 sequences, 30% of which show up once; around 3.3% is in the top ten. This chain joins TRBV11-2 and TRBJ2-7; 8 bases align to TRBD1. The receptor was derived from a human donor who was either an allogeneic HSCT recipient or a stem cell or donor lymphocyte infusion donor (not recorded which). It is not recorded whose cells these are; they may come from a transplant donor. Sequenced sample: blood, either unsorted or a sorted T cell fraction (not recorded which). The CDR3 reads CASSQNPTGAQGQYF. CDR3 DNA: TGTGCCAGCAGCCAAAACCCGACAGGGGCTCAGGGGCAGTACTTC.